The 27 T cell receptor beta chains presented below share a single source sample, sequenced in a study of beta chain features in type 1 diabetes. General study findings and limits: Type 1 diabetes patients showed a moderate but significant shortening of TCRB CDR3s in all four CD4+ subsets.

The investigators reverse transcribed all of the isolated RNA, so they sequenced expressed TCRB transcripts. Clones were sequenced by immunoSEQ multiplex PCR, and TCRdb holds only the in-frame ones, with some missing. The repertoire consists of approximately 100,000 clones, with approximately 30% occurring once and the leading ten covering roughly 0.58%. These receptors are not linked to any known antigen. Sequenced material: central memory CD4+ T cells from blood. The receptor set was obtained from a woman aged 18-30 years with type 1 diabetes.

The table lists this clone with a few counts. The chain is built from TRBV5-1 and TRBJ1-5; tentatively, D is TRBD1 (6 bases). The germline V and J ends were trimmed by 4 bases and 2 bases, with 13 bases remaining between them. The CDR3 is made up of 15 amino acids. CDR1 SGHRS and CDR2 YFSETQ come from the germline V gene. CDR3 protein: CASSLGTQRNQPQHF. CDR3 nucleotides: TGCGCCAGCAGCCTCGGGACACAACGCAATCAGCCCCAGCATTTT.

This clone was counted between two and nine times. The J gene is TRBJ2-5, the V gene TRBV19; TRBD2 is a possible D gene (6 bases). Germline CDR1 LNHDA, CDR2 SQIVND (reference sequence). The CDR3 covers 15 residues. V was cut by 5 bases and J by 4 bases, with 17 bases left in between. The CDR3 is CASSYGAGLRETQYF. The CDR3 bases are TGTGCCAGTAGTTATGGCGCGGGACTCCGAGAGACCCAGTACTTC.

The J gene is TRBJ2-5, the V gene TRBV18, with 9 positions matching TRBD1. The germline V gene encodes CDR1 KGHSH and CDR2 LQKENI. V was pared by 3 bases and J by 1 base, with 6 bases of the junction left unmatched. The CDR3 is 16 amino acids. CDR3: CASSPGTGLGQETQYF. Written as DNA, the CDR3 is TGTGCCAGCTCACCGGGGACAGGGTTAGGCCAAGAGACCCAGTACTTC. Full variable domain (rest looked up from reference TRBV18 and TRBJ2-5): NAGVMQNPRHLVRRRGQEARLRCSPMKGHSHVYWYRQLPEEGLKFMVYLQKENIIDESGMPKERFSAEFPKEGPSILRIQQVVRGDSAAYFCASSPGTGLGQETQYFGPGTRLLVL.

The CDR3 spells CASSLGQGDYGYTF. The CDR3 DNA sequence: TGCGCCAGCAGCCTGGGACAGGGGGACTATGGCTACACCTTC. The gene calls are TRBV5-1 and TRBJ1-2, with 11 bases lining up with TRBD1. This CDR3 is 14 amino acids long. V gave up 4 bases and J gave up 3 bases; unmatched junction bases: 2. Germline assignment: CDR1 SGHRS and CDR2 YFSETQ.

This clone was seen only a few times. This chain links TRBV23-1 with TRBJ2-1; D may be TRBD1 (7 bases). TRBV23-1 has ORF status, its function being uncertain. Trimming took off 8 bases at V and 5 bases at J, with 31 bases between the two ends. The CDR3 sequence is 19 residues long. The CDR3 here is CASACRDRLWGDEDNEQFF. CDR3 DNA sequence: TGCGCCAGCGCCTGCCGGGACAGACTTTGGGGGGACGAAGACAATGAGCAGTTCTTC.

This clone was counted between two and nine times. The chain employs TRBV4-1 and TRBJ1-1; a possible D gene is TRBD1 (5 bases). The CDR3 totals 15 residues. Deletions cut 2 bases from V and 3 bases from J, with 13 bases between. Germline CDR1 and CDR2: MGHRA and YSYEKL. CDR3 residues: CASSQTRQIYTEAFF. The CDR3 region has the DNA TGCGCCAGCAGCCAAACGAGACAGATCTACACTGAAGCTTTCTTT.

CDR3 loop: CASSLGNYSPDTQYF. In nucleotides, the CDR3 is TGTGCCAGCAGCTTAGGGAACTACTCCCCAGATACGCAGTATTTT. The rearrangement joins TRBV7-2 to TRBJ2-3; D remains ambiguous. Trimming took off 1 base at V and 4 bases at J, with 12 bases between the two ends. This CDR3 has 15 amino acids. CDR1 SGHTA and CDR2 FQGNSA come from the germline V gene.

The DNA of the CDR3 is TGTGCCAGCAGCTTGAAGCCTAGCGGACCCTTACAGTTCTTC. This translates into CASSLKPSGPLQFF. The rearrangement joins TRBV5-6 to TRBJ2-1; 7 bases are a match to TRBD2. The V gene end was trimmed by 1 base and the J gene end by 13 bases; junction bases not matched to a gene: 11. This CDR3 is 14 amino acids long. The germline V gene has CDR1 SGHDT and CDR2 YYEEEE.

This clone was counted only a few times. The rearrangement links TRBV7-7 to TRBJ2-5, with 12 bases aligning to TRBD1. V shed 5 bases, J shed 5 bases, and the junction held 9 bases outside the gene matches. Germline CDR1 SSHAT, CDR2 FNYEAQ (reference sequence). This CDR3 spans 16 amino acids. DNA of the CDR3: TGTGCCAGCAGCCCCATTGGGGACAGGGGGCGGGAGACCCAGTACTTC. Translating gives CASSPIGDRGRETQYF.

This clone was seen a few times. The rearrangement links TRBV7-8 to TRBJ2-5; 7 bases are shared with TRBD2. Unmatched junction bases numbered 0, after V lost 1 base and J lost 1 base. This CDR3 is 14 amino acids long. Germline loops: CDR1 SGHVS, CDR2 FQNEAQ. In nucleotides, the CDR3 is TGTGCCAGCAGCTTAGGGACTAGCCAAGAGACCCAGTACTTC. This gives the protein CASSLGTSQETQYF. Drawing the rest from reference TRBV7-8 and TRBJ2-5, the complete variable domain is GAGVSQSPRYKVAKRGQDVALRCDPISGHVSLFWYQQALGQGPEFLTYFQNEAQLDKSGLPSDRFFAERPEGSVSTLKIQRTQQEDSAVYLCASSLGTSQETQYFGPGTRLLVL.

J is TRBJ2-1 and V is TRBV10-3, with 9 bases lining up with TRBD2. The V gene end was trimmed by 7 bases and the J gene end by 0 bases; junction bases not matched to a gene: 16. The CDR3 sequence is 19 residues long. The germline V gene encodes CDR1 ENHRY and CDR2 SYGVKD. Here the CDR3 DNA reads TGTGCCATCAAAGGACCCCCTAGCGGGAAATGGAGCTCCTACAATGAGCAGTTCTTC. This encodes CAIKGPPSGKWSSYNEQFF.

In the case of this clone: Other DNA sequences from this sample encode an identical CDR3 as well. The chain has TRBV7-9 and TRBJ1-1; the match to TRBD1 covers 7 bases. Germline-derived CDR1 and CDR2 are SEHNR and FQNEAQ (reference sequence). The CDR3 contains 17 residues. V lost 0 bases and J lost 0; bases outside the gene matches: 7. The CDR3 spells CASSLAGGGPMNTEAFF. CDR3 nucleotides: TGTGCCAGCAGCTTAGCCGGAGGGGGCCCAATGAACACTGAAGCTTTCTTT.

There are a few counts of this clone. The chain has TRBV2 and TRBJ2-2; a possible D gene is TRBD1 (5 bases). Germline V CDR1 and CDR2: SNHLY, FYNNEI. Trimming pared 4 bases from V and 5 bases from J, leaving 14 bases between. The CDR3 covers 15 residues. DNA of the CDR3: TGTGCCAGCAGTGGGGCAGGGCGGCAAACCGGGGAGCTGTTTTTT. It yields the protein CASSGAGRQTGELFF.

In this sample, this clone turned up a few times. Other DNA sequences in the same sample also yield this CDR3. This chain links TRBV28 with TRBJ2-5, with TRBD1 identical over 12 bases. Trimming cost V 6 bases and J 4 bases; bases outside gene matches: 9. The CDR3 length is 16 residues. CDR1 MDHEN and CDR2 SYDVKM come from the germline V gene. CDR3 coding DNA: TGTGCCAGCAGCCTCCTGGGACAGGGGGCGAGAGAGACCCAGTACTTC. Translated, it gives CASSLLGQGARETQYF.

This chain links TRBV5-1 with TRBJ1-2, with D possibly TRBD1 on 6 matching bases. Trimming took 2 bases from V and 3 from J, leaving 11 bases between them. From germline, CDR1 is SGHRS and CDR2 YFSETQ. This CDR3 is 14 amino acids long. The CDR3 reads CASSFSYRDYGYTF. The CDR3, as DNA: TGCGCCAGCAGCTTTTCCTACAGGGACTATGGCTACACCTTC.

This sequence joins TRBV9 and TRBJ1-2; D remains ambiguous. This CDR3 is 14 amino acids long. V lost 0 bases, J lost 6 bases, and 12 bases lay in between. Germline-derived CDR1 and CDR2 are SGDLS and YYNGEE. The CDR3 DNA reads as TGTGCCAGCAGCGTAGGTGACGGTCAGGATGGCTACACCTTC. This gives the protein CASSVGDGQDGYTF.

The chain combines TRBV2 with TRBJ2-3; D is perhaps TRBD2 (6 bases). Looked up from germline, CDR1 is SNHLY and CDR2 is FYNNEI. This CDR3 contains 13 residues. V lost 6 bases and J 0 bases, leaving 7 bases between the germline ends. The CDR3 region is CASRGTSTDTQYF. CDR3 in DNA: TGTGCCAGCAGGGGGACTAGCACAGATACGCAGTATTTT.

This clone was seen many times. The CDR3 loop is CASSRNRATTLEAFF. CDR3 nucleotides: TGTGCCAGCAGCCGGAACAGGGCGACGACCTTAGAAGCTTTCTTT. This rearrangement joins TRBV7-2 to TRBJ1-1, with D perhaps matching TRBD1 (6 bases). The V and J ends lost 5 bases and 8 bases respectively, with 21 bases between them. The length of the CDR3 is 15 residues. CDR1 and CDR2 from the germline V gene are SGHTA and FQGNSA.

CDR3 coding DNA: TGTGCCAGCAGTGTAGGGGGCTTTAACTATGGCTACACCTTC. Its protein product is CASSVGGFNYGYTF. The chain carries TRBV6-1 and TRBJ1-2, with 7 bases fitting TRBD1. CDR1 and CDR2 (germline): MNHNS, SASEGT. The junction had 3 bases not matched to a gene; V was cut back by 4 bases and J by 1 base. The CDR3 is 14 amino acids.

The chain has TRBV11-2 and TRBJ2-7; 9 nucleotides match TRBD2. This CDR3 region has 19 residues. Germline lookup yields CDR1 SGHAT and CDR2 FQNNGV. The V gene end was trimmed by 2 bases and the J gene end by 1 base; junction bases not matched to a gene: 15. The CDR3 loop reads CASSLWASGTTPLSYEQYF. CDR3 DNA sequence: TGTGCCAGCAGCTTATGGGCTAGCGGGACCACACCGCTATCCTACGAGCAGTACTTC. Full variable domain (missing parts from reference TRBV11-2 and TRBJ2-7): EAGVAQSPRYKIIEKRQSVAFWCNPISGHATLYWYQQILGQGPKLLIQFQNNGVVDDSQLPKDRFSAERLKGVDSTLKIQPAKLEDSAVYLCASSLWASGTTPLSYEQYFGPGTRLTVT.

The chain employs TRBV7-2 and TRBJ2-5; the match to TRBD1 covers 12 bases. J gave up 5 bases and V 4 bases, and 5 bases lay outside the gene matches. The CDR3 extends over 15 amino acids. Germline V gives CDR1 SGHTA, CDR2 FQGNSA. Here the CDR3 reads CASSSGTGGWETQYF. The CDR3, as DNA: TGTGCCAGCAGCTCAGGGACAGGGGGCTGGGAGACCCAGTACTTC. The entire variable domain, with the rest obtained from reference TRBV7-2 and TRBJ2-5, is as follows: GAGVSQSPSNKVTEKGKDVELRCDPISGHTALYWYRQSLGQGLEFLIYFQGNSAPDKSGLPSDRFSAERTGGSVSTLTIQRTQQEDSAVYLCASSSGTGGWETQYFGPGTRLLVL.

There are a few counts of this clone. V and J are TRBV7-9 and TRBJ2-3, with D tentatively TRBD1 (5 bases). V was cut by 3 bases and J by 1 base, with 17 bases left in between. Germline V CDR1 and CDR2: SEHNR, FQNEAQ (reference sequence). CDR3 length: 17 residues. The CDR3 spells CASSLRKGQGRTDTQYF. As DNA, the CDR3 is TGTGCCAGCAGCTTGCGAAAGGGGCAGGGCCGCACAGATACGCAGTATTTT.

This clone was observed a few times. The chain recombines TRBV11-2 with TRBJ1-2; D remains unclear. The CDR3 has 15 amino acids. Germline V lookup: CDR1 SGHAT, CDR2 FQNNGV. Between the trimmed V and J ends, which lost 0 bases and 4 bases, there was a span of 12 bases. This CDR3 reads CASSLDRGMGYGYTF. In nucleotides, the CDR3 is TGTGCCAGCAGCTTAGACCGGGGAATGGGCTATGGCTACACCTTC. Together with reference TRBV11-2 and TRBJ1-2, the CDR3 gives the full variable domain: EAGVAQSPRYKIIEKRQSVAFWCNPISGHATLYWYQQILGQGPKLLIQFQNNGVVDDSQLPKDRFSAERLKGVDSTLKIQPAKLEDSAVYLCASSLDRGMGYGYTFGSGTRLTVV.

The V call is TRBV5-4, the J call TRBJ2-1, with 9 bases lining up with TRBD2. The CDR3 is 16 amino acids. CDR1 and CDR2 from the germline V gene are SGHNT and YYREEE (reference sequence). V trimming: 0 bases; J trimming: 3 bases; junction bases outside the gene matches: 4. CDR3 sequence reads: CASSLGLAGLYNEQFF. The CDR3 DNA reads as TGTGCCAGCAGCTTGGGCCTAGCGGGACTCTACAATGAGCAGTTCTTC.

The chain recombines TRBV27 with TRBJ2-5; D remains unclear. Trimming shortened V by 6 bases and J by 5 bases, and 7 bases separated the two germline ends. This CDR3 is 11 amino acids long. In germline, CDR1 is MNHEY, CDR2 SMNVEV (reference sequence). Written as DNA, the CDR3 is TGTGCCAGCAGAGGCAGGGAGACCCAGTACTTC. It codes for CASRGRETQYF.

This sequence joins TRBV9 and TRBJ1-2, with D unclear. V was clipped by 0 bases and J by 11 bases, with 26 bases between them. This CDR3 is built from 17 residues. From germline, CDR1 is SGDLS and CDR2 YYNGEE. The CDR3 is CASSVGRDRGRKGWYTF. In DNA, the CDR3 is TGTGCCAGCAGCGTAGGAAGGGATCGGGGTAGGAAAGGATGGTACACCTTC. The variable domain in full, with the rest retrieved from reference TRBV9 and TRBJ1-2, is DSGVTQTPKHLITATGQRVTLRCSPRSGDLSVYWYQQSLDQGLQFLIQYYNGEERAKGNILERFSAQQFPDLHSELNLSSLELGDSALYFCASSVGRDRGRKGWYTFGSGTRLTVV.

This chain links TRBV29-1 with TRBJ2-3, with D uncertain. The CDR3 has 12 residues. V was pared by 4 bases and J by 2 bases, with 7 bases between. CDR1 is SQVTM and CDR2 is ANQGSEA in the germline V gene. CDR3 loop: CSVAVVTDTQYF. CDR3 sequence (DNA): TGCAGCGTTGCGGTAGTCACAGATACGCAGTATTTT.